This T cell receptor beta chain was identified during a study of beta chain features in type 1 diabetes. Study-level results: VDJ junctions from type 1 diabetes patients carried fewer insertions and larger deletions. TCRB CDR3s were moderately but significantly shorter in Type 1 diabetes patients in all four CD4+ subsets.

Every single donor gave one heparinised blood draw, and these averaged roughly 120 mL. A CD45RO/CCR7/CD25/CD127/CD95/CD27 panel sorted naive, central memory, regulatory and stem cell-like memory CD4+ cells. The CDR3 covers 14 residues. Per germline, CDR1 SQVTM and CDR2 ANQGSEA. J gave up 2 bases and V 7 bases, and 10 bases lay outside the gene matches. In the case of this clone: Its specificity is not known.

As every portion of the isolated RNA was reverse transcribed, the sequencing read expressed TCRB transcripts. Sequenced by immunoSEQ multiplex PCR; TCRdb stores in-frame clones only, minus some. The sample includes about 160,000 clones, about 8.1% of them seen just once. Sequenced sample: central memory CD4+ T cells from blood. This clonotype originated in a young woman with type 1 diabetes. The chain employs TRBV29-1 and TRBJ1-2, with 7 bases lining up with TRBD1. For the CDR3, the DNA is TGCAGCGCCCGACCCCAGGGGGGAAACTATGGCTACACCTTC. This codes for CSARPQGGNYGYTF.